These T cell receptor beta chains were read from a single sample in a study of shared clonotypes between healthy human individuals. Some clones are missing from TCRdb's copy, which holds only in-frame ones; the method was immunoSEQ multiplex PCR. The data show about 1,900,000 clones, approximately 94% seen once. The sequencing input was naive CD8+ T cells sorted from blood. The receptors were gathered from a man between 18 and 29 years old in good health. The CDR3 runs from the conserved cysteine through the conserved F or W. Fields, in order: J gene, V gene, clone size, D gene, CDR3 protein, CDR3 DNA. A D gene is named only where the DNA matches it firmly. Clone size is shown for a subset of rows, as once, few, many or a class of expanded clone.

TRBJ2-2 TRBV7-2 . TRBD2 CASSSQLAGVPGELFF TGTGCCAGCAGCTCCCAACTAGCGGGAGTCCCCGGGGAGCTGTTTTTT
TRBJ2-7 TRBV19 . . CASSIDLEGREQYF TGTGCCAGTAGTATAGATCTGGAGGGACGCGAGCAGTACTTC
TRBJ1-1 TRBV6-5 . . CASSYSFRMNTEAFF TGTGCCAGCAGTTACTCGTTCAGGATGAACACTGAAGCTTTCTTT
TRBJ1-5 TRBV27 . . CASSLNSYSNQPQHF TGTGCCAGCAGTTTGAACAGCTATAGCAATCAGCCCCAGCATTTT
TRBJ2-2 TRBV7-8 . . CASSLGTANTGELFF TGTGCCAGCAGCTTAGGGACAGCGAACACCGGGGAGCTGTTTTTT
TRBJ2-1 TRBV2 . TRBD2 CASSEGWASGGAGYNEQFF TGTGCCAGCAGTGAAGGTTGGGCTAGCGGGGGGGCCGGCTACAATGAGCAGTTCTTC
TRBJ1-6 TRBV6-1 . . CASSGGSLVSYNSPLHF TGTGCCAGCAGTGGTGGAAGCCTGGTCTCCTATAATTCACCCCTCCACTTT
TRBJ2-7 TRBV7-8 . . CASSPGAQYEQYF TGTGCCAGCAGCCCCGGGGCACAATACGAGCAGTACTTC
TRBJ1-1 TRBV5-1 . . CASSLVGLPGAEAFF TGCGCCAGCAGCTTGGTTGGGTTGCCGGGGGCTGAAGCTTTCTTT
TRBJ2-7 TRBV19 . TRBD2 CASSTAGADEQYF TGTGCCAGTAGCACAGCGGGGGCCGACGAGCAGTACTTC
TRBJ2-4 TRBV7-9 . . CASSPGLAEAKNIQYF TGTGCCAGCAGCCCCGGTTTAGCAGAGGCCAAAAACATTCAGTACTTC
TRBJ1-4 TRBV27 once . CASSSRGVDEKLFF TGTGCCAGCAGTTCGAGGGGAGTGGATGAAAAACTGTTTTTT
TRBJ1-4 TRBV19 . . CASSIPQEGANEKLFF TGTGCCAGTAGTATTCCACAGGAGGGAGCTAATGAAAAACTGTTTTTT
TRBJ2-7 TRBV5-6 . TRBD1 CASSLGDRESSYEQYF TGTGCCAGCAGCTTGGGGGACAGGGAATCATCATACGAGCAGTACTTC
TRBJ2-3 TRBV6-1 . . CASSEAGSGTDTQYF TGTGCCAGCAGTGAAGCCGGGTCTGGCACAGATACGCAGTATTTT
TRBJ2-1 TRBV6-1 . . CASSEEVHWHEQFF TGTGCCAGCAGTGAAGAGGTCCACTGGCATGAGCAGTTCTTC
TRBJ2-3 TRBV5-6 . . CASSLALGSSTDTQYF TGTGCCAGCAGCTTGGCCTTGGGTTCAAGCACAGATACGCAGTATTTT
TRBJ2-1 TRBV7-9 once . CASSLALGIYNEQFF TGTGCCAGCAGCTTAGCCCTGGGGATTTACAATGAGCAGTTCTTC